This TCR beta chain was documented in a study of OX40 agonist ivuxolimab in advanced cancers. Study at large: Those enrolled were approximately 87% male, with a mean age of about 60 years and ages from roughly 20 to 90.

Sequencing used immunoSEQ multiplex PCR; TCRdb keeps in-frame clones, though not all of them. The sample has about 73,000 clones, 85% to 90% seen once; the top ten hold less than 0.75%. The V and J ends lost 4 bases and 1 base, in that order; junction bases with no gene match: 5. The CDR3 runs 17 residues. Looked up from germline, CDR1 is SGHRS and CDR2 is YFSETQ. The receptor was isolated from an adult with an advanced solid tumor such as melanoma, head and neck, liver or kidney cancer. Sequenced here: CD4+ or CD8+ T cells sorted from blood, sampled in a trial of the OX40 agonist ivuxolimab. V is TRBV5-1 and J is TRBJ2-5; 15 bases map to TRBD2. The CDR3 loop is CASSVGLAGGFQETQYF. CDR3 sequence (DNA): TGCGCCAGCAGCGTCGGACTAGCGGGGGGGTTCCAAGAGACCCAGTACTTC.